This T cell receptor beta chain originates from a study of T cells in Graves' hyperthyroidism and ophthalmopathy. Study in general: Prior to any treatment, at the point of initial diagnosis, peripheral blood was collected.

This clonotype turned up a few times. One end of the junction is discordant with germline, which a read error may explain. Amplification yielded TCR beta CDR3 regions, with RNA transcripts as the source. The HTBI primer set served for first-round RT-PCR of the TCR CDR3. A single record per CDR3 protein comes from TCRdb applying MiXCR to the multiplex PCR reads. The top ten clones hold about 9.1% of a sample with hundreds of thousands of distinct CDR3 sequences, approximately 13% of them seen once. Germline V gives CDR1 SGHAT, CDR2 FQNNGV. The CDR3 length is 11 residues. Specimen: blood. The sequence came from a woman aged 18 to 35 with Graves' hyperthyroidism. This chain uses TRBV11-2 with TRBJ1-4, with D unresolved. Here the CDR3 reads CASSSYEKLVF. The CDR3 nucleotides read TGTGCCAGCAGCTCCTACGAAAAACTGGTTTTT.